This TCR beta chain originates from a study of identical twins. The CDR3 is 8 residues long. Germline CDR1 and CDR2: SQVTM and ANQGSEA. V dropped 6 bases and J dropped 8 bases, with 4 bases sitting between them. After template switching added a universal primer site, the resulting cDNA carried unique molecular identifiers. TCRdb re-called the 5' RACE reads with MiXCR, one entry per CDR3 protein. The sample holds 400,000 to 500,000 distinct CDR3 sequences, less than 20% seen once. Points from the study as a whole: Sharing of beta out-of-frame sequences by twins showed a weaker excess. Out-of-frame TCR alpha sharing in monozygotic twins exceeded recombination model predictions. Memory repertoires showed no such pattern, whereas abundant cord blood beta clonotypes carried fewer insertions.

Ten or more counts support this clonotype. The antigen is unknown. Material: naive T cells sorted from blood. The V gene is TRBV29-1, the J gene TRBJ1-1; D is unresolved. The origin of this receptor is a man aged 50 or older in good health. The CDR3: CSVREAFF. CDR3 in DNA: TGCAGCGTCAGGGAAGCTTTCTTT.